The present T cell receptor (beta chain) was sequenced within a study of blood T cell repertoires in COVID-19 (TCRdb year 2020). Background on the whole study: Samples covering the acute and convalescent phases of COVID-19 were provided by collaborators in the United States, Italy and Spain. The repertoires were released in a freely available public database meant as a resource for research on the immune response to SARS-CoV-2. A de-identified subject ID, COVID-19 status, age in years and sex were almost always included in the sample metadata. Samples came from the ongoing ImmuneRACE study (first 160 participants) plus 1,254 subjects from 6 global collaborators. Where available, HLA class I and class II types were taken from metadata supplied by the sample provider and were not determined by assay-based typing. The dataset comprised deeply sampled blood TCRbeta repertoires from subjects exposed to, actively infected with, or recovered from COVID-19. The material from the prospective study consisted of cDNA or gDNA derived from T cells, B-cell-depleted T cells, or PBMCs.

CDR1 and CDR2 are read off the germline V gene as SGHTA and FQGNSA. There are 15 amino acids in the CDR3, from cysteine to phenylalanine inclusive. The read is trimmed to its CDR3 DNA, 45 bases read in frame from base 1. Trimming removed 4 bases from V and 0 bases from J; the gene matches leave 3 bases unexplained. Results and caveats for the whole study, not just this receptor: The quantity of clinical and demographic metadata differed by source and by participant and was supplied without curation.

Collaborating institutions collected whole blood in K2EDTA tubes following their own protocols. For TCRbeta analysis, collaborators shipped samples as frozen whole blood, isolated PBMCs, or DNA extracted from either of those sample types. TCRbeta CDR3 regions were amplified from genomic DNA by means of the immunoSEQ Assay, a bias-controlled multiplex PCR. The authors' pipeline ran thus. The number of nucleated cells in each sample was estimated by amplification of reference gene primers within the assay. To quantify the absolute abundance of each unique TCRbeta CDR3 rearrangement, sequence reads were collapsed and filtered. For each sample, productive Simpson clonality was calculated as the square root of Simpson's diversity index over productive rearrangements. What TCRdb holds here is the immuneACCESS table cut down to in-frame rearrangements. Part of the clones is not present; checked against another copy, under half of the missing clones reflect an unresolved V gene, and the others are unexplained. That table furnishes V, J and clone size, whereas the DNA furnished D and trimming. The sample table holds more than 95,000 clones, of which around four fifths were seen once. Approximately 25% of the sample rests with the top ten.

This clone has a handful of counts. Its antigen specificity is not known. Qualities for individual bases were not recorded, and no much larger clone is one base off. This TCR was recovered from a human donor in a cohort sampled during active COVID-19. This chain is built from TRBV7-2 and TRBJ1-3, and 7 junction bases match TRBD1. The sample consisted of peripheral blood. The DNA reads as follows: TGTGCCAGCAGCTCGGGACAGAGCTCTGGAAACACCATATATTTT. Translated, it reads CASSSGQSSGNTIYF.